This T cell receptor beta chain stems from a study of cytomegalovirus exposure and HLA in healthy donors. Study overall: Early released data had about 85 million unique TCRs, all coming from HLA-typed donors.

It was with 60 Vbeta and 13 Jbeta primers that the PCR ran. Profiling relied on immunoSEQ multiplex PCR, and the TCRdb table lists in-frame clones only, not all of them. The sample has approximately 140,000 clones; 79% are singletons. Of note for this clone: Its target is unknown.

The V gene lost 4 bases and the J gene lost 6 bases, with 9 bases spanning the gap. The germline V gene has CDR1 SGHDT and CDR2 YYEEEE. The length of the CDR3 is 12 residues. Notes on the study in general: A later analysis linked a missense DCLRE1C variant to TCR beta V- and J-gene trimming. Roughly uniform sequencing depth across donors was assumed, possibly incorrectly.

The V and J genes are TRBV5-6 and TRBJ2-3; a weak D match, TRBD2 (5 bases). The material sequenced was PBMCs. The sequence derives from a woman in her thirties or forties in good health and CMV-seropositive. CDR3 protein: CASSPTGDTQYF. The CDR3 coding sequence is TGTGCCAGCAGCCCGACGGGGGATACGCAGTATTTT.